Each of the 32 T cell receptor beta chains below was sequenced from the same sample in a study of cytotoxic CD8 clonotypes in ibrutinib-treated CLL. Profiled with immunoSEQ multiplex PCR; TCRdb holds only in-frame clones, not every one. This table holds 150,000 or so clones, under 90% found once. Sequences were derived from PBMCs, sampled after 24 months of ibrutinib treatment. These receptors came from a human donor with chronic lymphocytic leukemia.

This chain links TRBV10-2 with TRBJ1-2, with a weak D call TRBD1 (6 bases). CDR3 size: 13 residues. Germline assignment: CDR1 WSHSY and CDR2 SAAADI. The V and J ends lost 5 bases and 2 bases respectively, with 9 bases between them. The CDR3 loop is CASSPDRNYGYTF. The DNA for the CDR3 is TGCGCCAGCAGTCCCGACAGGAACTATGGCTACACCTTC.

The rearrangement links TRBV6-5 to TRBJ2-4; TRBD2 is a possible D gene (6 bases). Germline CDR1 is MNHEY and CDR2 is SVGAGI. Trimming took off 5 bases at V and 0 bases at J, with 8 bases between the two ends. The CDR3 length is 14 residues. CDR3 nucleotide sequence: TGTGCCAGCAGTCGGGAGCGAGCCAAAAACATTCAGTACTTC. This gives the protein CASSRERAKNIQYF.

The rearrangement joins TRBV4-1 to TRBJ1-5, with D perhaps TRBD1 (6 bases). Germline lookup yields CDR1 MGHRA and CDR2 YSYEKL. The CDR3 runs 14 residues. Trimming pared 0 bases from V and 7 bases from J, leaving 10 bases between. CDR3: CASSQEGGRQPQHF. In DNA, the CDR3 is TGCGCCAGCAGCCAAGAAGGGGGGAGACAGCCCCAGCATTTT.

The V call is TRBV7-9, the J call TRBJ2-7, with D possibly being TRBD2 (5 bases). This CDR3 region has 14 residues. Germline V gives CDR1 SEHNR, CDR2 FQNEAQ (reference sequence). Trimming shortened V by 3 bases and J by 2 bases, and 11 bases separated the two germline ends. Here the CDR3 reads CASSLDGGTYEQYF. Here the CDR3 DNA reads TGTGCCAGCAGCTTGGACGGAGGAACCTACGAGCAGTACTTC.

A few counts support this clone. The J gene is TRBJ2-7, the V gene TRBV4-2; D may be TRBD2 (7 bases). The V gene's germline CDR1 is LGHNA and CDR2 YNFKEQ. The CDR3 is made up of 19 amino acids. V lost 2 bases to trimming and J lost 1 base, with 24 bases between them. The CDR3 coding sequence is TGTGCCAGCAGCCAAAGGGGGGAGGGTTGGCGGGAGCGTTCCTACGAGCAGTACTTC. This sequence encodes CASSQRGEGWRERSYEQYF.

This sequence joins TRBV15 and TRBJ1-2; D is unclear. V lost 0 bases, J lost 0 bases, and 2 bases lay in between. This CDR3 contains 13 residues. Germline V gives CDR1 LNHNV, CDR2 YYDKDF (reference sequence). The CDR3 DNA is TGTGCCACCAGCAGAGACACTAACTATGGCTACACCTTC. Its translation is CATSRDTNYGYTF. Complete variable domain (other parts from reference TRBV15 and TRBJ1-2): DAMVIQNPRYQVTQFGKPVTLSCSQTLNHNVMYWYQQKSSQAPKLLFHYYDKDFNNEADTPDNFQSRRPNTSFCFLDIRSPGLGDTAMYLCATSRDTNYGYTFGSGTRLTVV.

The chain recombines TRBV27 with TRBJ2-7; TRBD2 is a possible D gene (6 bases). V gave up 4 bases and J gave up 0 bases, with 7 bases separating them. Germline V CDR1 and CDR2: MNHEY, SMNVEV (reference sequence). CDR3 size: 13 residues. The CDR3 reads CASSSGGSYEQYF. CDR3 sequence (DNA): TGTGCCAGCAGTTCCGGGGGCTCCTACGAGCAGTACTTC.

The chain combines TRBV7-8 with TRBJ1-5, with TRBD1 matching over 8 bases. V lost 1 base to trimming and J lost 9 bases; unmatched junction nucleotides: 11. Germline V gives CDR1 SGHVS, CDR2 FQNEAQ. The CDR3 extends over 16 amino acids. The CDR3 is CASSLDRAGGRRPQHF. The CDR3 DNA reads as TGTGCCAGCAGCTTAGACCGGGCAGGGGGCCGTCGGCCCCAGCATTTT.

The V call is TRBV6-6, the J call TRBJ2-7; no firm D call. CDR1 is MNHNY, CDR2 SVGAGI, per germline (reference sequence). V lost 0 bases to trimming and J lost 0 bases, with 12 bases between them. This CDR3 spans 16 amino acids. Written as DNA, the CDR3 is TGTGCCAGCAGTTACTCTGGGCGCTCGAGCTCCTACGAGCAGTACTTC. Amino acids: CASSYSGRSSSYEQYF.

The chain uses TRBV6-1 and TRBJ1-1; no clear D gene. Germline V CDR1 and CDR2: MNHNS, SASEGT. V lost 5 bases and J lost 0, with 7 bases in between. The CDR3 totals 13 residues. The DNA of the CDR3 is TGTGCCAGCAGTCGACTTATGAACACTGAAGCTTTCTTT. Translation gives CASSRLMNTEAFF.

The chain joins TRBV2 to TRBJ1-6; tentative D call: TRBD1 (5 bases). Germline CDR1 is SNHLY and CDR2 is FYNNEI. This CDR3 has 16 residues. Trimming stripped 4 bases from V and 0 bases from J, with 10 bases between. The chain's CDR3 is CASSAHRSSYNSPLHF. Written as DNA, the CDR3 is TGTGCCAGCAGTGCGCACAGGAGCTCCTATAATTCACCCCTCCACTTT.

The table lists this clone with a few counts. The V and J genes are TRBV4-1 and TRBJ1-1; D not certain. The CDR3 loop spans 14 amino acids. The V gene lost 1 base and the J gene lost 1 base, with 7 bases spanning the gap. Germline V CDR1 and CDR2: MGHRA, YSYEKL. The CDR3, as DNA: TGCGCCAGCAGCCAAGTCCGAACGAACACTGAAGCTTTCTTT. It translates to CASSQVRTNTEAFF.

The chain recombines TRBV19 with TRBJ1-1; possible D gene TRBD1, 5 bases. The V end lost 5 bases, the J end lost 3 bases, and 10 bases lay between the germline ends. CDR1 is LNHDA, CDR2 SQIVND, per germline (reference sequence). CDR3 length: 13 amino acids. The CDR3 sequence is CASSGHIYTEAFF. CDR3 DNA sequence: TGTGCCAGTAGTGGACACATATACACTGAAGCTTTCTTT.

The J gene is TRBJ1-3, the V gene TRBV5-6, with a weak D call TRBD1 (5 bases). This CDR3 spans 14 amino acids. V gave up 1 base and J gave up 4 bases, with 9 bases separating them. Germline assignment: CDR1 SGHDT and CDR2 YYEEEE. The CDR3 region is CASSLTGRGNTIYF. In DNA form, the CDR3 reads TGTGCCAGCAGCTTGACGGGGCGAGGAAACACCATATATTTT.

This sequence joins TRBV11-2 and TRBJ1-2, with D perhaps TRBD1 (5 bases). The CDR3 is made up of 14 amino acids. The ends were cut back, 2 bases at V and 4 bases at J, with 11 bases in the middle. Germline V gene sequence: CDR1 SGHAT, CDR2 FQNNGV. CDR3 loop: CASSLITGPYGYTF. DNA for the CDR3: TGTGCCAGCAGCTTAATTACGGGACCCTATGGCTACACCTTC.

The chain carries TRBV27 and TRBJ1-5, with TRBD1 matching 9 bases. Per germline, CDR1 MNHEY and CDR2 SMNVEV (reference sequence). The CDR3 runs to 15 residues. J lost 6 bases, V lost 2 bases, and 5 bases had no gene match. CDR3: CASSLAGQGIQPQHF. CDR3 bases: TGTGCCAGCAGTTTAGCGGGACAGGGTATTCAGCCCCAGCATTTT.

CDR3 sequence reads: CASSPPRVPEAFF. The CDR3 DNA sequence: TGTGCCAGCAGCCCCCCGCGAGTCCCTGAAGCTTTCTTT. V and J are TRBV7-8 and TRBJ1-1; the D is unclear. V was cut by 5 bases and J by 6 bases, with 13 bases left in between. This CDR3 region has 13 residues. CDR1 and CDR2 (germline): SGHVS, FQNEAQ.

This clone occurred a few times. CDR3 sequence reads: CASSDYSNQPQHF. In DNA form, the CDR3 reads TGTGCCAGCAGCGATTATAGCAATCAGCCCCAGCATTTT. The chain is built from TRBV7-8 and TRBJ1-5; D ambiguous. CDR1 and CDR2 from the germline V gene are SGHVS and FQNEAQ. This CDR3 has 13 residues. V lost 5 bases, J lost 0 bases, and 5 bases lay in between.

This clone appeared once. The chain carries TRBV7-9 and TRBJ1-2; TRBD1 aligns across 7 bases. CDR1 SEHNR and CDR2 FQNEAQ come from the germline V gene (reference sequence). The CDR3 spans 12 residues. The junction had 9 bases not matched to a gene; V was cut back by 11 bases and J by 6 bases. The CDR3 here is CAGSGGGNGYTF. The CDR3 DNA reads TGTGCCGGATCAGGGGGAGGAAATGGCTACACCTTC. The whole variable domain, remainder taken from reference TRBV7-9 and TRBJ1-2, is DTGVSQNPRHKITKRGQNVTFRCDPISEHNRLYWYRQTLGQGPEFLTYFQNEAQLEKSRLLSDRFSAERPKGSFSTLEIQRTEQGDSAMYLCAGSGGGNGYTFGSGTRLTVV.

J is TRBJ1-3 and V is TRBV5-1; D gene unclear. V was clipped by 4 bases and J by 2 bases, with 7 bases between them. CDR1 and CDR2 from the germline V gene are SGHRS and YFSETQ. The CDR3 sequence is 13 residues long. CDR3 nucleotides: TGCGCCAGCAGCGAGGGAACTGGAAACACCATATATTTT. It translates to CASSEGTGNTIYF.

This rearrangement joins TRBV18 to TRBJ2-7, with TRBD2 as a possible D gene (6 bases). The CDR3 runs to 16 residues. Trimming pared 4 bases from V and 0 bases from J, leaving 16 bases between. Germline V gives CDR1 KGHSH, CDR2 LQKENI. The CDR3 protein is CASSLGGGVSSYEQYF. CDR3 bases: TGTGCCAGCTCACTGGGAGGAGGGGTATCCTCCTACGAGCAGTACTTC.

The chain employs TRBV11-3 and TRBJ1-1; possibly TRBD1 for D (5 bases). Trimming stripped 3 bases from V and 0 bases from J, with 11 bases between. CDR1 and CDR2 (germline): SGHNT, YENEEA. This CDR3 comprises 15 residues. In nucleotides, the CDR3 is TGTGCCAGCAGCTTGGGGGTTCTTATGAACACTGAAGCTTTCTTT. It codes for CASSLGVLMNTEAFF.

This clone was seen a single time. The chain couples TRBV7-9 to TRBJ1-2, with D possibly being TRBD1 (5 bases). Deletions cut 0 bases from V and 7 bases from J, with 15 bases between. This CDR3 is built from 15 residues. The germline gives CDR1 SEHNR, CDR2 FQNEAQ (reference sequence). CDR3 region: CASSLALKGETGYTF. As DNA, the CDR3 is TGTGCCAGCAGCTTAGCGCTTAAAGGGGAAACTGGCTACACCTTC. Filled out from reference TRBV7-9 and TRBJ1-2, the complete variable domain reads DTGVSQNPRHKITKRGQNVTFRCDPISEHNRLYWYRQTLGQGPEFLTYFQNEAQLEKSRLLSDRFSAERPKGSFSTLEIQRTEQGDSAMYLCASSLALKGETGYTFGSGTRLTVV.

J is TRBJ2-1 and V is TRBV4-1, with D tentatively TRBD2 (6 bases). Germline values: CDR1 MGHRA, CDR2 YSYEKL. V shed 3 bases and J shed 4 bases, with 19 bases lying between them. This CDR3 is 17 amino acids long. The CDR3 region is CASSQGKPLAPYNEQFF. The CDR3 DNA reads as TGCGCCAGCAGCCAGGGTAAACCTCTAGCGCCGTACAATGAGCAGTTCTTC.

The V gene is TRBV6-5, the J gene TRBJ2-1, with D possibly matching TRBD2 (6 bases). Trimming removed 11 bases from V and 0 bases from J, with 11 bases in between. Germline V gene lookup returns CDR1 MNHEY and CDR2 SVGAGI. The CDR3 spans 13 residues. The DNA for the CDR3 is TGTGCCTCGGGGAGGAGCTCCTACAATGAGCAGTTCTTC. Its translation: CASGRSSYNEQFF.

The CDR3 loop reads CASRGRSSYEQYF. The DNA for the CDR3 is TGTGCCAGCAGGGGGCGGAGCTCCTACGAGCAGTACTTC. V gene TRBV27 combines with J gene TRBJ2-7, with D tentatively TRBD1 (5 bases). Trimming removed 6 bases at V and 0 bases at J, with 9 bases between. The CDR3 covers 13 residues. Germline V gene data show CDR1 as MNHEY and CDR2 as SMNVEV (reference sequence).

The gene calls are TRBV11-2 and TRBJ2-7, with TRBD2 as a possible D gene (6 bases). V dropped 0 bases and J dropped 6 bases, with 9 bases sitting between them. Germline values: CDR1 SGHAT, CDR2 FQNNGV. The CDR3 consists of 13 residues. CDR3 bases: TGTGCCAGCAGCTTAGAGTCGGGAGCCGAGCAGTACTTC. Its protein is CASSLESGAEQYF.

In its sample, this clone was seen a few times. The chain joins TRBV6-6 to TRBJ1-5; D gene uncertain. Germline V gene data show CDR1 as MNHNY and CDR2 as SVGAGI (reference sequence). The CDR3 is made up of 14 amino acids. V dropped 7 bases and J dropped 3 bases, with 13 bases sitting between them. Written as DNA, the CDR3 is TGTGCCAGCACCTTTGGCAGCTACAATCAGCCCCAGCATTTT. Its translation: CASTFGSYNQPQHF.

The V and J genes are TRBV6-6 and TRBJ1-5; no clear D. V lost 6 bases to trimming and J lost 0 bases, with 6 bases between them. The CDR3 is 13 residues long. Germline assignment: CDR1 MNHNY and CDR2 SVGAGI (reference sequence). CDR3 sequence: CASSQNSNQPQHF. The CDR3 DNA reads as TGTGCCAGCAGCCAAAATAGCAATCAGCCCCAGCATTTT.

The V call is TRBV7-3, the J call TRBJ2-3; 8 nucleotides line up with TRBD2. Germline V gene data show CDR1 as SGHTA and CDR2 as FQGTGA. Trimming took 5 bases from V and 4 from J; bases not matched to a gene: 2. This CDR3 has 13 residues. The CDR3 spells CASSKGLADTQYF. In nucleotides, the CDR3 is TGTGCCAGCAGCAAGGGACTAGCAGATACGCAGTATTTT.

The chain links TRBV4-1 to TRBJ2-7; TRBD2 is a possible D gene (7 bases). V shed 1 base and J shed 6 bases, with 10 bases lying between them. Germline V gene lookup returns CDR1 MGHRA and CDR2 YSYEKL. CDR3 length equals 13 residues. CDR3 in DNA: TGCGCCAGCAGCCAAGTGAGGGGGGGCGAGCAGTACTTC. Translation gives CASSQVRGGEQYF.

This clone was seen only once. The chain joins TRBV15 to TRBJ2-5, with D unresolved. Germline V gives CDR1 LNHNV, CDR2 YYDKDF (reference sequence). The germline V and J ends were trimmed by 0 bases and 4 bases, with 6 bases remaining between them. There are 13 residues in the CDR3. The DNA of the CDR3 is TGTGCCACCAGCAGAGACATCGGAGAGACCCAGTACTTC. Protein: CATSRDIGETQYF.